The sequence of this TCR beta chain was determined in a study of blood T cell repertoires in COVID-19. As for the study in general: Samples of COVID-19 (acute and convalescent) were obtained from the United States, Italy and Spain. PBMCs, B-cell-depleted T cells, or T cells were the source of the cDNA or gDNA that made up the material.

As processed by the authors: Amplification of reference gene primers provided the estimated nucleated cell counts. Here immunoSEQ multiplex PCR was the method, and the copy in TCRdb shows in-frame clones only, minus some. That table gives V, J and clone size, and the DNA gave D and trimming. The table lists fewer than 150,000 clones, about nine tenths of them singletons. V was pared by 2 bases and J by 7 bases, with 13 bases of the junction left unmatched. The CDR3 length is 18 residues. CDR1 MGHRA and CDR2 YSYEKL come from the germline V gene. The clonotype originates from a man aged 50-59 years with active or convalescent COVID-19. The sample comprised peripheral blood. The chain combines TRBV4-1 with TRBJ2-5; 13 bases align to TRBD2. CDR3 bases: TGCGCCAGCAGCCAAAGTGGAGGACTAGCGGGAGAACGGTCGACCCAGTACTTC. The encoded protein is CASSQSGGLAGERSTQYF.